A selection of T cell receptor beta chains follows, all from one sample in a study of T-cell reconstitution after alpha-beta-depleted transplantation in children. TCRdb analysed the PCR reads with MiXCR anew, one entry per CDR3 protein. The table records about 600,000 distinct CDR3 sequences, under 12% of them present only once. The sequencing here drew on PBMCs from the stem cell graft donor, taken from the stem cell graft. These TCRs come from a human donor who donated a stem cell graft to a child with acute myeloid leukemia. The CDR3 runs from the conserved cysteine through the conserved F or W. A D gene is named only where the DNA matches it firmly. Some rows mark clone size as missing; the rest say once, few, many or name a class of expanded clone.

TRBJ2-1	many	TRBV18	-	TGTGCCAGCTCAGAGGACCCGGAGCAGTTCTTC	CASSEDPEQFF
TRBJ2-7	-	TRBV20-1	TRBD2	TGCAGTGCCCAGACTAGCGGGAGCTACGAGCAGTACTTC	CSAQTSGSYEQYF
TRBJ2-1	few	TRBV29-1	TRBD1	TGCAGCGTTGAAGCCCCCGGGGAAGGGACAGAGGATGAGCAGTTCTTC	CSVEAPGEGTEDEQFF
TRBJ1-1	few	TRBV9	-	TGTGCCAGCAGCGTCCTAGGGATTGACACTGAAGCTTTCTTT	CASSVLGIDTEAFF
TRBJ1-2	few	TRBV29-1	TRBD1	TGCAGCGTCTTTCCCCCGGGACAGGGGACTGACTATGGCTACACCTTC	CSVFPPGQGTDYGYTF
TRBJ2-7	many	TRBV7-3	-	TGTGCCAGCAGCTTAGACTATTCGGGGAGCGAGCAGTACTTC	CASSLDYSGSEQYF
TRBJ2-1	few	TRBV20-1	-	TGCAGTGCTAGGTTAATAGAAGCGCTTGTCTTTCGCTCCTACAATGAGCAGTTCTTC	CSARLIEALVFRSYNEQFF
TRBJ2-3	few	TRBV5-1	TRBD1	TGCGCCAGCAGCTTGGGGGACAGGTTGGCGGATACGCAGTATTTT	CASSLGDRLADTQYF
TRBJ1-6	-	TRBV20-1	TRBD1	TGCAGTGCTAGATTCCTGACAGGGGGCTCAAGGGCCCTCCACTTT	CSARFLTGGSRALHF
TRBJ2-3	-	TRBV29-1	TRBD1	TGCAGCGTTGAGCGACAGGGGAATACAGATACGCAGTATTTT	CSVERQGNTDTQYF
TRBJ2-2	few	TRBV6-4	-	TGTGCCAGCAGTGACTCCGGAGGAACCGGGGAGCTGTTTTTT	CASSDSGGTGELFF
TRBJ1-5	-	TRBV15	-	TGTGCCACCAGCAGAGAGGGAGGGATGTGGCAGCCCCAGCATTTT	CATSREGGMWQPQHF
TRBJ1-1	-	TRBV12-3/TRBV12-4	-	TGTGCCAGCAGCCCGGGCCTGACAATGAACACTGAAGCTTTCTTT	CASSPGLTMNTEAFF
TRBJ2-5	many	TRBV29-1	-	TGCAGCGGCAGGGGTGGAGAGACCCAGTACTTC	CSGRGGETQYF
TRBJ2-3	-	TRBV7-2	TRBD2	TGTGCCAGCAGCTCGCCGTTCGGACTAGCGGGCACAGATACGCAGTATTTT	CASSSPFGLAGTDTQYF
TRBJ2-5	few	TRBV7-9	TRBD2	TGTGCCAGCAGCTCCCGCGGGGGGCGAGAGACCCAGTACTTC	CASSSRGGRETQYF
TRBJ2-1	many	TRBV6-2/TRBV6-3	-	TGTGCCAGCAGTTACAGGGGAGCGGGCGCCGCTCCCCCGCACAATGAGCAGTTCTTC	CASSYRGAGAAPPHNEQFF
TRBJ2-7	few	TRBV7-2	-	TGTGCCAGCAGCCTAACCGGGGCCCCCGACGAGCAGTACTTC	CASSLTGAPDEQYF
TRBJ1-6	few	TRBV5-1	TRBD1	TGCGCCAGCAGCTTGGAGGGGACAGGGGAGAGACCCCTCCACTTT	CASSLEGTGERPLHF
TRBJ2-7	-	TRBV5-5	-	TGTGCCAGCAGCTTTCTATCGGGCGCTCCCGGTTACGAGCAGTACTTC	CASSFLSGAPGYEQYF
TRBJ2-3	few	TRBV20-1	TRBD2	TGCAGTGCTAGAAGAGGACTAGCGGGAAGAATCCAACCTAGCACAGATACGCAGTATTTT	CSARRGLAGRIQPSTDTQYF
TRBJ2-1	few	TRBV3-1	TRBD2	TGTGCCAGCAGCCAAGGAGCGGGAGTAGGCGGGGAGCAGTTCTTC	CASSQGAGVGGEQFF
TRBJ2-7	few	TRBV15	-	TGTGCCACCAGCTTAGGGCCTCAGAGCTCCTACGAGCAGTACTTC	CATSLGPQSSYEQYF
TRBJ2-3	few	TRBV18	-	TGTGCCAGCTCCGCGGATACGCAGTATTTT	CASSADTQYF
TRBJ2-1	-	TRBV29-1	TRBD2	TGCAGCGCCTCGTTCAGGGTAGCGGGATCTTACAATGAGCAGTTCTTC	CSASFRVAGSYNEQFF
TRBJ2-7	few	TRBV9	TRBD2	TGTGCCAGCAGCGCCCCGGGACTAGCGGGTAACGAGCAGTACTTC	CASSAPGLAGNEQYF
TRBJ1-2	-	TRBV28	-	TGTGCCAGCAGTTTATACCGCCTGGACGGCTATGGCTACACCTTC	CASSLYRLDGYGYTF
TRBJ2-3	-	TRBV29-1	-	TGCAGCGTTGTCGAAGGTGGCTCAGATACGCAGTATTTT	CSVVEGGSDTQYF
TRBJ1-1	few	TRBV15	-	TGTGCCACCAGGTCTCAGGGATACACTGAAGCTTTCTTT	CATRSQGYTEAFF
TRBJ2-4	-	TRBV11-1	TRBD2	TGTGCCAGCAGCTCCCATCCCGACCTCCTGACTAGCGGGACCAAAAACATTCAGTACTTC	CASSSHPDLLTSGTKNIQYF
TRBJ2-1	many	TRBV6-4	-	TGTGCCAGCAGTGACCAGAGCGGTTCCTACAATGAGCAGTTCTTC	CASSDQSGSYNEQFF
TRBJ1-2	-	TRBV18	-	TGTGCCAGCTCCCTTGGGGGAGACCGTGGCTACACCTTC	CASSLGGDRGYTF
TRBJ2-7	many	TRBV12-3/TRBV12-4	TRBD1	TGTGCCAGCAGATGGACAGGGCACTCCTACGAGCAGTACTTC	CASRWTGHSYEQYF
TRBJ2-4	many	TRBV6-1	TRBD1	TGTGCCAGCAGTCGGTCGGACAGGGGGCAAAACATTCAGTACTTC	CASSRSDRGQNIQYF
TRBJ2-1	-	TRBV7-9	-	TGTGCCAGCAGCTTAGGGCTACGTTATGAGCAGTTCTTC	CASSLGLRYEQFF
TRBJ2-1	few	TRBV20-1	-	TGCAGTGCTAGAGTTCCGGGACTCAGCAATGAGCAGTTCTTC	CSARVPGLSNEQFF
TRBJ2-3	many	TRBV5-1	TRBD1	TGCGCCAGCAGCTTCAGGGGGCAGGTCACAGATACGCAGTATTTT	CASSFRGQVTDTQYF
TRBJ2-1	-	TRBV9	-	TGTGCCAGCAGCGTTGGGGACTCCCTTTACAATGAGCAGTTCTTC	CASSVGDSLYNEQFF
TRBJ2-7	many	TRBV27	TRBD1	TGTGCCAGCAGTCTCGGACAGGGGGCCTTGGGCGAGCAGTACTTC	CASSLGQGALGEQYF
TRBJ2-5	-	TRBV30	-	TGTGCCTGGAGGCGGCAGAAAGAGACCCAGTACTTC	CAWRRQKETQYF
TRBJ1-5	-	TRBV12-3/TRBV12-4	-	TGTGCCAGCAATCACCGTAGCAATCAGCCCCAGCATTTT	CASNHRSNQPQHF
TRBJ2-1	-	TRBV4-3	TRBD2	TGCGCCAGCAGCCAAGACTGGCGGACTAGCGGAGAACTATACAATGAGCAGTTCTTC	CASSQDWRTSGELYNEQFF
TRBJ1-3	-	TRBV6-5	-	TGTGCCAGCAGTTACGGTGGTGCTGGAAACACCATATATTTT	CASSYGGAGNTIYF
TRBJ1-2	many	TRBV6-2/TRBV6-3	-	TGTGCCAGCAACGACGGAGTCACTAACTATGGCTACACCTTC	CASNDGVTNYGYTF
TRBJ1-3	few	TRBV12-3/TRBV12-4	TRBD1	TGTGCCAGCAGTCGTACTTCCGGGACAGAGCCATATTTT	CASSRTSGTEPYF